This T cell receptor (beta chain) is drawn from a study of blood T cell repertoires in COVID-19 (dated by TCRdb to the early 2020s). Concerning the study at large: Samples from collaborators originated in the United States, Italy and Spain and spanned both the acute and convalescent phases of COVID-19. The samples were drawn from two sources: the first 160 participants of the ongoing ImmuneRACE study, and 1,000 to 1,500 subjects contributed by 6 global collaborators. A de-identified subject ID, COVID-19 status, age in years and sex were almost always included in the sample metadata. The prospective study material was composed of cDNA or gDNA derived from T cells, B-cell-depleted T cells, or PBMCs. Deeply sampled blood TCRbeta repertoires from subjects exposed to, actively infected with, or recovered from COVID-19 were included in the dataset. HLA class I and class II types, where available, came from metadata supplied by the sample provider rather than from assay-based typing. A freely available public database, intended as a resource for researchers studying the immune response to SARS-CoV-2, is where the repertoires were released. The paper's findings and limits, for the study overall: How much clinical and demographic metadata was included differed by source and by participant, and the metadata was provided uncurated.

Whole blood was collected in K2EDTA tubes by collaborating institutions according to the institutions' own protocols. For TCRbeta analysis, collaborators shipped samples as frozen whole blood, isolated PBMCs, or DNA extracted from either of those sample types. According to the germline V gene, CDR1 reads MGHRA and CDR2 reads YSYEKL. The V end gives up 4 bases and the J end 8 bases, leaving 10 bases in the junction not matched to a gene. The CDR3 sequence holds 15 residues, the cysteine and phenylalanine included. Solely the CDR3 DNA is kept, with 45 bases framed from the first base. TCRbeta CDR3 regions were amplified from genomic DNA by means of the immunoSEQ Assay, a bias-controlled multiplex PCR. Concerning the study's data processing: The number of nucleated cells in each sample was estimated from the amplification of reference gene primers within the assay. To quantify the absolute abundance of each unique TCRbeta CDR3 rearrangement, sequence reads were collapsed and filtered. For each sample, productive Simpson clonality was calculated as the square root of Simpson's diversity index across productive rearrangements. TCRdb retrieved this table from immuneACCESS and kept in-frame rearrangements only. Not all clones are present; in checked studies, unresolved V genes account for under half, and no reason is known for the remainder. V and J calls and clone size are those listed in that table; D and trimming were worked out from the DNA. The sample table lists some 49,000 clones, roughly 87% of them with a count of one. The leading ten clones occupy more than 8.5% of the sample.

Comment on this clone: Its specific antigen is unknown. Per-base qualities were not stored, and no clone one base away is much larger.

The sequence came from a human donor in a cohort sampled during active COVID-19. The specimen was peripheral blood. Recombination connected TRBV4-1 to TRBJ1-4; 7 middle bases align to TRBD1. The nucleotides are TGCGCCAGCAGCCCCACCGGACAGGCGGAGGAAAAACTGTTTTTT. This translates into CASSPTGQAEEKLFF.